The clone carrying this T cell receptor beta chain was picked up one time. The sample comes from a study of cytomegalovirus exposure and HLA in healthy donors. CDR1 is MDHEN, CDR2 SYDVKM, per germline. V lost 4 bases to trimming and J lost 6 bases; unmatched junction nucleotides: 6. This CDR3 has 14 residues. PCR amplification relied on 60 Vbeta primers (plus 13 Jbeta primers). TCRdb's table, derived via immunoSEQ multiplex PCR, lists solely in-frame clones and lacks some. Of 120,000 to 150,000 clones detected, around 80% appear once; the ten largest clones hold approximately 4%. The V call is TRBV28, the J call TRBJ2-7; 10 nucleotides agree with TRBD1. The TCR sequence derives from a woman aged 40 to 50 in good health and CMV-seropositive. Sequencing input: PBMCs. Here the CDR3 reads CASSSSGQGSEQYF. CDR3 bases: TGTGCCAGCAGTTCCTCGGGACAGGGGAGCGAGCAGTACTTC.